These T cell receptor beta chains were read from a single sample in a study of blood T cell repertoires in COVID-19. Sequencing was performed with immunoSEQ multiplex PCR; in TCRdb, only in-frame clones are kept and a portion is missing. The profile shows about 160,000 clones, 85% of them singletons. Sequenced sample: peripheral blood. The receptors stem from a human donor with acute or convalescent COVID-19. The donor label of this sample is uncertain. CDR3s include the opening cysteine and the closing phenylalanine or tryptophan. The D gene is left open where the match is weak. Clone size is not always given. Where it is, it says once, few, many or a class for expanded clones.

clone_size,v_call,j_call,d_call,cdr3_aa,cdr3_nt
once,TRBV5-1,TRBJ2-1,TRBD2,CASSSAILAGYEQFF,TGCGCCAGCAGCTCCGCTATACTAGCGGGGTATGAGCAGTTCTTC
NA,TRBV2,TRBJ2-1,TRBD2,CASTLAVYNEQFF,TGTGCCAGCACACTAGCGGTCTACAATGAGCAGTTCTTC
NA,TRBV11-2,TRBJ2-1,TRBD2,CASRPGAGINNEQFF,TGTGCCAGCAGGCCGGGAGCGGGGATCAACAATGAGCAGTTCTTC
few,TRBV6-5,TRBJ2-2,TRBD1,CVPPAGGRGELFF,TGTGTCCCCCCAGCAGGGGGTCGCGGGGAGCTGTTTTTT
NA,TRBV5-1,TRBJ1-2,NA,CASSLAGIYGYTF,TGCGCCAGCAGCTTGGCGGGGATCTATGGCTACACCTTC
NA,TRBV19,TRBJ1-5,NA,CASLRRVGDSNQPQHF,TGTGCCAGCCTCCGTAGAGTAGGGGATAGCAATCAGCCCCAGCATTTT
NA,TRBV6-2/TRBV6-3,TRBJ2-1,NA,CASSYPFSATSSYNEQFF,TGTGCCAGCAGTTACCCTTTTTCCGCAACAAGCTCCTACAATGAGCAGTTCTTC
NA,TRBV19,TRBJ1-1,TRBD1,CASSQRLTTGQMNTEAFF,TGTGCCAGTAGCCAACGATTAACTACGGGACAGATGAACACTGAAGCTTTCTTT
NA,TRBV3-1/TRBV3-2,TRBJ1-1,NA,CASSQGAGYAEAFF,TGTGCCAGCAGCCAGGGCGCAGGGTACGCTGAAGCTTTCTTT
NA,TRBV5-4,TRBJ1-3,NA,CASTLPGASGNTIYF,TGTGCCAGCACCCTCCCAGGGGCTAGCGGAAACACCATATATTTT
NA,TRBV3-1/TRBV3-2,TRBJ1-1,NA,CATTSGTVNTEAFF,TGTGCCACCACTTCGGGAACGGTGAACACTGAAGCTTTCTTT
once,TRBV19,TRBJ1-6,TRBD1,CASSMRQGNSPLHF,TGTGCCAGTAGTATGCGACAGGGAAATTCACCCCTCCACTTT
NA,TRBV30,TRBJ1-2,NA,CAWLQGIYGYTF,TGTGCCTGGCTACAGGGTATCTATGGCTACACCTTC
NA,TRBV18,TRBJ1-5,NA,CASSPQGTRNQPQHF,TGTGCCAGCTCCCCGCAGGGAACTCGCAATCAGCCCCAGCATTTT
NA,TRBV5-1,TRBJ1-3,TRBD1,CASSVQGAGNTIYF,TGCGCCAGCAGCGTACAGGGGGCGGGAAACACCATATATTTT
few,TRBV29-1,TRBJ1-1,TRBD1,CSVEPGQGVGQAFF,TGCAGCGTTGAACCGGGACAGGGGGTCGGGCAAGCTTTCTTT
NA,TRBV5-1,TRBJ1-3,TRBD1,CASSPGQVSGNTIYF,TGCGCCAGCAGCCCGGGACAGGTCTCTGGAAACACCATATATTTT
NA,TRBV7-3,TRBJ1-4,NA,CASSLAAGEGKLFF,TGTGCCAGCAGCTTAGCCGCGGGGGAGGGGAAACTGTTTTTT
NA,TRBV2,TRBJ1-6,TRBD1,CASSTGGRSPLHF,TGTGCCAGCTCGACAGGGGGCAGATCACCCCTCCACTTT
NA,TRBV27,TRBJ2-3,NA,CASSLVGTDTQYF,TGTGCCAGCAGTCTAGTGGGCACAGATACGCAGTATTTT
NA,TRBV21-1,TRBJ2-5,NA,CASSRTDRGETQYF,TGTGCCAGCAGCAGAACGGACAGGGGTGAGACCCAGTACTTC
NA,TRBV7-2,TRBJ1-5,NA,CASSLDTGYNQPQHF,TGTGCCAGCAGCTTAGATACAGGGTACAATCAGCCCCAGCATTTT
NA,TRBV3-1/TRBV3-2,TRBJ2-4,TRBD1,CASSLGTAKSDIQYF,TGTGCCAGCAGCCTGGGGACAGCCAAGAGTGACATTCAGTACTTC
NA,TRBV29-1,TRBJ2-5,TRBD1,CSGNRGQETQYF,TGCAGCGGCAACAGGGGACAAGAGACCCAGTACTTC
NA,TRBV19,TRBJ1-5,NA,CASSLQGGNQPQHF,TGTGCCAGTAGTTTACAGGGAGGCAATCAGCCCCAGCATTTT
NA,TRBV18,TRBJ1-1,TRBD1,CASSPRTQGSNTEAFF,TGTGCCAGCTCACCACGGACACAGGGGTCGAACACTGAAGCTTTCTTT
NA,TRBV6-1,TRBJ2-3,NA,CASSATGSSPRTDTQYF,TGTGCCAGCAGTGCCACAGGGTCTTCGCCACGCACAGATACGCAGTATTTT
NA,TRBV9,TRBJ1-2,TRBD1,CASSVASSRGLSYGYTF,TGTGCCAGCAGCGTAGCTTCTAGCAGGGGGCTAAGTTATGGCTACACCTTC
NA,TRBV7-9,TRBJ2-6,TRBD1,CASSFPSRDRGTNVLTF,TGTGCCAGCAGCTTTCCGTCCCGGGACAGGGGAACCAACGTCCTGACTTTC
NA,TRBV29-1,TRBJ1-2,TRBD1,CSVKSDRDYGYTF,TGCAGCGTTAAGAGCGACAGGGACTATGGCTACACCTTC
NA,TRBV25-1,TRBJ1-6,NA,CASSEYSGGIENSPLHF,TGTGCCAGCAGTGAATACTCGGGGGGGATCGAGAATTCACCCCTCCACTTT
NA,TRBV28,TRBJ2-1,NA,CASRLGGSYNEQFF,TGTGCCAGCAGGTTGGGGGGCTCCTACAATGAGCAGTTCTTC
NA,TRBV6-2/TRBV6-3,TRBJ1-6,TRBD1,CASSPTGSSYNSPLHF,TGTGCCAGCAGCCCGACAGGGAGCTCCTATAATTCACCCCTCCACTTT
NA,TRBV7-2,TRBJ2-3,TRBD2,CASSTSGLTSGVSQYF,TGTGCCAGCAGCACCAGCGGACTCACGAGCGGGGTCTCCCAGTATTTT
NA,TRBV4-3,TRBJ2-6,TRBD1,CASSQQTHRGTTSGANVLTF,TGCGCCAGCAGCCAACAAACTCACAGGGGGACCACCTCTGGGGCCAACGTCCTGACTTTC
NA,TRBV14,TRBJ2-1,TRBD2,CASSLGLAGYVSGEQFF,TGTGCCAGCAGCCTAGGACTAGCGGGTTACGTGAGCGGTGAGCAGTTCTTC
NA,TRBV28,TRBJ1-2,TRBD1,CASSRYRGRDYGYTF,TGTGCCAGCAGTCGTTACAGGGGGCGCGACTATGGCTACACCTTC
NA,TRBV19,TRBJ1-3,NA,CASSPRAFSGNTIYF,TGTGCCAGTAGTCCCAGGGCCTTCTCTGGAAACACCATATATTTT
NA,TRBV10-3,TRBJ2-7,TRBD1,CAISEVGGVNEQYF,TGTGCCATCAGTGAAGTAGGGGGCGTAAACGAGCAGTACTTC
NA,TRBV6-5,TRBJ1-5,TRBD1,CASRRGGPNQPQHF,TGTGCCAGCCGACGAGGGGGCCCCAATCAGCCCCAGCATTTT
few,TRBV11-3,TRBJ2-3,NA,CASSFYTDTQYF,TGTGCCAGCAGCTTCTACACAGATACGCAGTATTTT